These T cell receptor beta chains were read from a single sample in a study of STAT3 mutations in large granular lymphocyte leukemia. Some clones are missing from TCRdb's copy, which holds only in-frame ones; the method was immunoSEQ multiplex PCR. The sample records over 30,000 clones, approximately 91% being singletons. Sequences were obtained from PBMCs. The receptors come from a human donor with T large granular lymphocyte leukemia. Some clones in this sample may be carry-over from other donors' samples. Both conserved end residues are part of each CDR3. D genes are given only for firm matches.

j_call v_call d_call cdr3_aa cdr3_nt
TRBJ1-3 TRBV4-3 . CASSQDATVSGNTIYF TGCGCCAGCAGCCAAGATGCCACAGTCTCTGGAAACACCATATATTTT
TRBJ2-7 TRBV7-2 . CASSLEPGYEQYF TGTGCCAGCAGCTTAGAACCGGGATACGAGCAGTACTTC
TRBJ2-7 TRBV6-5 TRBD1 CASSLGRGPLIDEQYF TGTGCCAGCAGTTTGGGAAGGGGGCCCCTAATAGACGAGCAGTACTTC
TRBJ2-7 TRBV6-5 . CASSSTGSLRSYEQYF TGTGCCAGCAGTTCAACAGGGTCCCTCCGCTCCTACGAGCAGTACTTC
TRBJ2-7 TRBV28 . CASKISRRGYEQYF TGTGCCAGCAAGATTAGTCGGAGGGGGTACGAGCAGTACTTC
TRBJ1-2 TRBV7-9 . CASSLSQGYGYTF TGTGCCAGCAGCTTATCCCAGGGGTATGGCTACACCTTC
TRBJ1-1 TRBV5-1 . CASSLEAVNTEAFF TGCGCCAGCAGCTTGGAGGCGGTGAACACTGAAGCTTTCTTT
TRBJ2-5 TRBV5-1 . CASSLRSTGRETQYF TGCGCCAGCAGCTTGAGGTCGACAGGGAGGGAGACCCAGTACTTC
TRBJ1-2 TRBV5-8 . CASSGQILWNGYTF TGTGCCAGCAGCGGGCAGATACTATGGAACGGCTACACCTTC
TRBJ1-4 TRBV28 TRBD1 CASSERQGIDEKLFF TGTGCCAGCAGTGAGCGACAGGGTATTGATGAAAAACTGTTTTTT
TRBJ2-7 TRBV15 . CATSPFGQYEQYF TGTGCCACCAGCCCTTTCGGTCAATACGAGCAGTACTTC
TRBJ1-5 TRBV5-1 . CASSLAGGQPQHF TGCGCCAGCAGCTTGGCGGGGGGACAGCCCCAGCATTTT
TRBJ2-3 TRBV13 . CASSFTGEGLTDTQYF TGTGCCAGCAGCTTTACAGGGGAGGGTTTGACAGATACGCAGTATTTT
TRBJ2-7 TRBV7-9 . CASSPPGYSYEQYF TGTGCCAGCTCGCCCCCCGGATATTCCTACGAGCAGTACTTC
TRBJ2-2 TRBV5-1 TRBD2 CASSPWTSGANTGELFF TGCGCCAGCAGCCCCTGGACTAGCGGGGCGAACACCGGGGAGCTGTTTTTT
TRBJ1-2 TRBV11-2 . CASSLDRYGYTF TGTGCCAGCAGCTTAGATCGCTATGGCTACACCTTC
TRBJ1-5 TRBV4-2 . CASSQDGRGSYSNQPQHF TGTGCCAGCAGCCAAGATGGCAGGGGCTCTTATAGCAATCAGCCCCAGCATTTT
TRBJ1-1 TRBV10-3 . CAISSAGWNTEAFF TGTGCCATCAGCTCGGCGGGATGGAACACTGAAGCTTTCTTT
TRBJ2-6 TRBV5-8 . CASSPWFSGANVLTF TGTGCCAGCAGCCCTTGGTTCTCTGGGGCCAACGTCCTGACTTTC
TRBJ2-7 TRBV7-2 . CASSFTGSYEQYF TGTGCCAGCAGCTTTACTGGTTCCTACGAGCAGTACTTC
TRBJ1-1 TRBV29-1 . CSVFLGNARGMNTEAFF TGCAGCGTTTTTCTAGGGAATGCAAGGGGAATGAACACTGAAGCTTTCTTT